This entry lists 20 T cell receptor beta chains sequenced from one sample in a study of regulatory T cells in long-lasting Graves disease. Time point specified: newly diagnosed GD, antithyroid drugs for less than 3 months. After RNA was extracted from PBMCs, the TCR library was made from it. iRepertoire HTBI primers and Arm-PCR of CDR3 regions built TCR beta libraries. TCRdb re-called the multiplex PCR reads with MiXCR, one entry per CDR3 protein. Among 350,000 to 550,000 distinct CDR3 sequences, approximately 15% were seen once, and the ten largest hold approximately 19%. These records were also assigned to another study, of T cells in Graves' hyperthyroidism and ophthalmopathy.

The material was peripheral blood mononuclear cells (PBMCs), obtained at new diagnosis, from a patient treated with antithyroid drugs. Receptors originate from a woman in her 50s with Graves disease.

This clonotype was recorded once. One base away lies a much larger clone, so this may be a sequencing read error. Because the CDR3 is missing its conserved closing phenylalanine or tryptophan, this is likely a read error. This chain joins TRBV3-1 and TRBJ2-1; no firm D call. Germline V CDR1 and CDR2: LGHDT, YNNKEL (reference sequence). This CDR3 has 11 residues. The ends were cut back, 4 bases at V and 9 bases at J, with 7 bases in the middle. The CDR3 spells CASSLEVEQFC. For the CDR3, the DNA is TGTGCCAGCAGCCTCGAGGTTGAGCAGTTCTGC.

This clonotype was picked up many times. J is TRBJ2-3 and V is TRBV7-9, with D maybe TRBD1 (5 bases). This CDR3 has 14 amino acids. V was pared by 5 bases and J by 0 bases, with 9 bases between. Per the germline V gene, CDR1 is SEHNR and CDR2 is FQNEAQ (reference sequence). The CDR3 region has the DNA TGTGCCAGCAGCCTGACAGCTAGCACAGATACGCAGTATTTT. Translated, it gives CASSLTASTDTQYF.

The chain joins TRBV30 to TRBJ2-3, with 8 bases fitting TRBD2. J was trimmed by 1 base and V by 0 bases; bases with no gene match: 0. Germline CDR1 reads GTSNPN; CDR2 reads SVGIG (reference sequence). This CDR3 contains 14 residues. DNA of the CDR3: TGTGCCTGGAGTGTAGCGGGAGGCACAGATACGCAGTATTTT. It codes for CAWSVAGGTDTQYF.

This rearrangement joins TRBV28 to TRBJ2-7, with 8 nucleotides matching TRBD1. With V trimmed by 1 base and J by 7 bases, 18 bases remained unmatched. Germline V gene lookup returns CDR1 MDHEN and CDR2 SYDVKM. This CDR3 has 18 residues. CDR3 region: CASSLSGRGRGRNGEQYF. The CDR3 DNA is TGTGCCAGCAGTTTATCCGGCAGGGGGCGCGGGCGGAATGGGGAGCAGTACTTC.

The chain carries TRBV6-5 and TRBJ2-1; TRBD2 matches 11 bases. V lost 2 bases and J lost 6; bases outside the gene matches: 3. The CDR3 covers 15 residues. Germline CDR1 is MNHEY and CDR2 is SVGAGI. CDR3 region: CASSYVLAGGNEQFF. CDR3 DNA sequence: TGTGCCAGCAGTTACGTCCTAGCGGGAGGCAATGAGCAGTTCTTC.

The table lists this clonotype with many counts. The V call is TRBV7-9, the J call TRBJ1-1; perhaps TRBD1 as D (5 bases). Trimming left V 1 base short and J 0 bases short, with 9 bases between. This CDR3 region has 15 residues. Germline V gene sequence: CDR1 SEHNR, CDR2 FQNEAQ (reference sequence). The CDR3 protein is CASSLVTGMNTEAFF. As DNA, the CDR3 is TGTGCCAGCAGCTTAGTTACAGGCATGAACACTGAAGCTTTCTTT.

This clonotype showed up many times. This rearrangement joins TRBV4-1 to TRBJ1-5, with 8 bases aligning to TRBD1. CDR1 and CDR2 from the germline V gene are MGHRA and YSYEKL. Losses at the gene ends were 1 base for V and 3 bases for J; bases not matched to a gene: 2. The CDR3 is 15 amino acids. CDR3 protein: CASSQGDRYNQPQHF. The CDR3 nucleotides are TGCGCCAGCAGCCAAGGGGACAGGTACAATCAGCCCCAGCATTTT.

The V call is TRBV4-2, the J call TRBJ1-2; 7 bases line up with TRBD1. The length of the CDR3 is 16 residues. The V and J ends lost 2 bases and 4 bases, in that order; junction bases with no gene match: 10. CDR1 and CDR2 from the germline V gene are LGHNA and YNFKEQ. CDR3 in DNA: TGTGCCAGCAGCCAAAGCGGGACAGTTGGGTTCTATGGCTACACCTTC. Residues: CASSQSGTVGFYGYTF.

This clonotype was detected many times. The J gene is TRBJ2-3, the V gene TRBV11-2, with TRBD2 identical over 8 bases. Germline lookup yields CDR1 SGHAT and CDR2 FQNNGV. The CDR3 runs to 14 residues. Losses at the gene ends were 6 bases for V and 8 bases for J; bases not matched to a gene: 10. CDR3: CASSPTQRELTQYF. The CDR3, as DNA: TGTGCCAGCAGTCCCACCCAGCGGGAGCTTACGCAGTATTTT.

The J gene is TRBJ2-3, the V gene TRBV3-1; D unclear. The CDR3 spans 17 residues. The V end lost 5 bases, the J end lost 6 bases, and 24 bases lay between the germline ends. CDR1 and CDR2 from the germline V gene are LGHDT and YNNKEL (reference sequence). CDR3 in DNA: TGTGCCAGCAGCTCGCGGACCCATCCTAGAGCGTGGGATACGCAGTATTTT. Translated: CASSSRTHPRAWDTQYF.

This clonotype was observed at least ten times. The genes are TRBV3-1 and TRBJ2-7; 9 bases are a match to TRBD2. Per the germline V gene, CDR1 is LGHDT and CDR2 is YNNKEL (reference sequence). With V trimmed by 4 bases and J by 7 bases, 17 bases remained unmatched. CDR3 length equals 17 residues. The CDR3 bases are TGTGCCAGCAGCCCCCGCGCCGGAGCGGGAGGAGGTCGAGAGCAGTACTTC. It codes for CASSPRAGAGGGREQYF.

This clonotype was recorded many times. This chain uses TRBV12-3 or TRBV12-4 with TRBJ1-1, with no clear D. V lost 3 bases to trimming and J lost 4 bases, with 15 bases between them. This CDR3 spans 15 amino acids. The CDR3 protein is CASSFLNPGGTEAFF. The CDR3 DNA reads TGTGCCAGCAGTTTTTTGAATCCCGGAGGCACTGAAGCTTTCTTT.

Ten or more counts support this clonotype. This rearrangement joins TRBV6-5 to TRBJ2-7; D may be TRBD2 (5 bases). Germline V gene lookup returns CDR1 MNHEY and CDR2 SVGAGI. The CDR3 consists of 16 residues. With 4 bases removed from V and 2 bases from J, the gap between germline ends came to 18 bases. This CDR3 is CASSSPHRGVPYEQYF. The DNA for the CDR3 is TGTGCCAGCAGTTCCCCCCACCGGGGAGTTCCCTACGAGCAGTACTTC.

The rearrangement uses TRBV5-1 and TRBJ2-3; possible D gene TRBD2, 6 bases. Germline CDR1 and CDR2: SGHRS and YFSETQ. There are 12 residues in the CDR3. V lost 4 bases and J lost 7, with 10 bases in between. The CDR3 DNA is TGCGCCAGCAGCGGGGACTTCCATACGCAGTATTTT. Translation gives CASSGDFHTQYF.

This rearrangement joins TRBV19 to TRBJ2-2; 13 nucleotides align to TRBD2. This CDR3 is built from 17 residues. V lost 10 bases and J lost 0; bases outside the gene matches: 8. The germline V gene encodes CDR1 LNHDA and CDR2 SQIVND (reference sequence). CDR3 sequence (DNA): TGTGCCATCTCCGGGACTAGCGGGATTACGAACACCGGGGAGCTGTTTTTT. Protein sequence: CAISGTSGITNTGELFF. Drawing the rest from reference TRBV19 and TRBJ2-2, the complete variable domain is DGGITQSPKYLFRKEGQNVTLSCEQNLNHDAMYWYRQDPGQGLRLIYYSQIVNDFQKGDIAEGYSVSREKKESFPLTVTSAQKNPTAFYLCAISGTSGITNTGELFFGEGSRLTVL.

In its sample, this clonotype was seen many times. The gene calls are TRBV2 and TRBJ2-5, with D uncertain. In germline, CDR1 is SNHLY, CDR2 FYNNEI. This CDR3 is built from 10 residues. Trimming shortened V by 6 bases and J by 2 bases, and 1 base separated the two germline ends. CDR3 DNA sequence: TGTGCCAGCAGACAAGAGACCCAGTACTTC. Its protein product is CASRQETQYF.

This clonotype showed up just a few times. A read error may account for a junction end that differs from germline. V and J are TRBV18 and TRBJ1-2; no firm D call. The CDR3 spans 16 residues. CDR1 is KGHSH, CDR2 LQKENI, per germline. Written as DNA, the CDR3 is TGTGCCAGCCCACCACCGTCCGGATCCCTTCGCCGAGGCTACACCTTC. It specifies CASPPPSGSLRRGYTF.

The sample holds many counts of this clonotype. The chain employs TRBV12-5 and TRBJ2-7; 9 nucleotides match TRBD1. The V segment lost 1 base and the J segment 3 bases; nucleotides outside the gene matches: 7. CDR3 length equals 16 residues. Germline CDR1 is LGHNT and CDR2 is FRNRAP. The CDR3 bases are TGTGCTAGTGGTTTGGAAACCGGGACAGGGTACTACGAGCAGTACTTC. This codes for CASGLETGTGYYEQYF.

Points on this clonotype: This sequence may be a read error, since a much larger clone differs from it by one base. The chain joins TRBV7-9 to TRBJ2-7; D remains unclear. The V end was cut by 1 base, the J end by 4 bases, with 11 bases between. Per the germline V gene, CDR1 is SEHNR and CDR2 is FQNEAQ (reference sequence). The CDR3 totals 14 residues. The CDR3 DNA reads TGTGCCAGCAGCTTAGGGCCTAACGTGTACGAGCAGTACTTC. Protein sequence: CASSLGPNVYEQYF. Variable domain in full (rest from reference TRBV7-9 and TRBJ2-7): DTGVSQNPRHKITKRGQNVTFRCDPISEHNRLYWYRQTLGQGPEFLTYFQNEAQLEKSRLLSDRFSAERPKGSFSTLEIQRTEQGDSAMYLCASSLGPNVYEQYFGPGTRLTVT.

The V and J genes are TRBV3-1 and TRBJ2-2; TRBD2 matches at 9 bases. The ends lost 1 base at V and 1 base at J; junction bases unmatched: 4. The CDR3 contains 17 residues. Germline V gene lookup returns CDR1 LGHDT and CDR2 YNNKEL (reference sequence). CDR3: CASSQVASGENTGELFF. Written as DNA, the CDR3 is TGTGCCAGCAGCCAAGTGGCTAGCGGGGAGAACACCGGGGAGCTGTTTTTT.